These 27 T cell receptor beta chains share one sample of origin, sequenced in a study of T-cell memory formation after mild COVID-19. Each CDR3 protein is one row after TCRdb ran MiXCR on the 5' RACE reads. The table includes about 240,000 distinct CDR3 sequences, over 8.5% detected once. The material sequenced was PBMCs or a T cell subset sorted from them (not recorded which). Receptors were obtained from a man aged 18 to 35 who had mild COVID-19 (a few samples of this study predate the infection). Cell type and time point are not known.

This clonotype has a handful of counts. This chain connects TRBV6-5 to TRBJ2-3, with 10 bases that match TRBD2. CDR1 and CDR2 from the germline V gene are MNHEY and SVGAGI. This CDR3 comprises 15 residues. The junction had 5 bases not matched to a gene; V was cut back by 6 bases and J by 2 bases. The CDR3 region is CASSQAGGNTDTQYF. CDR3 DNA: TGTGCCAGCAGCCAAGCGGGGGGGAACACAGATACGCAGTATTTT.

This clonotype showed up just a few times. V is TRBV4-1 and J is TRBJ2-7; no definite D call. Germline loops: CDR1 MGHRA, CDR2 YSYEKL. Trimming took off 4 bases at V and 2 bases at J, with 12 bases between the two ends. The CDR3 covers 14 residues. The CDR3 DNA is TGCGCCAGCAGCCCCGGCCTCCCCCCCTACGAGCAGTACTTC. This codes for CASSPGLPPYEQYF.

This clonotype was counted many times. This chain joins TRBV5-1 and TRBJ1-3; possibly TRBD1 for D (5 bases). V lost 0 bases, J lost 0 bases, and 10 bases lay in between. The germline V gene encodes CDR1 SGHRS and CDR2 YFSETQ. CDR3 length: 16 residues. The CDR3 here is CASSLAAGTSGNTIYF. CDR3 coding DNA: TGCGCCAGCAGCTTGGCCGCGGGGACCTCTGGAAACACCATATATTTT. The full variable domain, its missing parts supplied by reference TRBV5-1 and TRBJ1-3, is KAGVTQTPRYLIKTRGQQVTLSCSPISGHRSVSWYQQTPGQGLQFLFEYFSETQRNKGNFPGRFSGRQFSNSRSEMNVSTLELGDSALYLCASSLAAGTSGNTIYFGEGSWLTVV.

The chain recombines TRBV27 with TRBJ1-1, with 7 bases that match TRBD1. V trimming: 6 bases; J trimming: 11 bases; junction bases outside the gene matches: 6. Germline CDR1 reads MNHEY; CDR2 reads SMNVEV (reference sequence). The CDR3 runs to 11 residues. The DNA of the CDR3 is TGTGCCAGCAGGTCGACAGGGAGGGCTTTCTTT. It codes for CASRSTGRAFF.

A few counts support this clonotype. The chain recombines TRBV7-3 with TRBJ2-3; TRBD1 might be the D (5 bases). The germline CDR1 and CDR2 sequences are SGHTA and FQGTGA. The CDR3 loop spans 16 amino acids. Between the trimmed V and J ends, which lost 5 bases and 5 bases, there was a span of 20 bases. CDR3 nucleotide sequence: TGTGCCAGCAGCCCCCCTCTCCTAGGGGCAGTAGATACGCAGTATTTT. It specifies CASSPPLLGAVDTQYF. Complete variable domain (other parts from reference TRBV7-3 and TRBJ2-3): GAGVSQTPSNKVTEKGKYVELRCDPISGHTALYWYRQSLGQGPEFLIYFQGTGAADDSGLPNDRFFAVRPEGSVSTLKIQRTERGDSAVYLCASSPPLLGAVDTQYFGPGTRLTVL.

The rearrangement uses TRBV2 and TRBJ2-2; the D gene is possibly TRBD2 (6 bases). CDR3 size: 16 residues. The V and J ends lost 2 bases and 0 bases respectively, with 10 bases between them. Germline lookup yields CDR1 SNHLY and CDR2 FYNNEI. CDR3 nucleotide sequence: TGTGCCAGCAGTGAATGGATAGCGGCGAACACCGGGGAGCTGTTTTTT. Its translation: CASSEWIAANTGELFF.

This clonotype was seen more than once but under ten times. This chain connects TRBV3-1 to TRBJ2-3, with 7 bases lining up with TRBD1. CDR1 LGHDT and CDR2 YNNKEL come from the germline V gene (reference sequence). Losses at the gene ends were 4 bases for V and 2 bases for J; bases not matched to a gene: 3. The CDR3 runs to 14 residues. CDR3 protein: CASSRDSYTDTQYF. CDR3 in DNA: TGTGCCAGCAGCCGGGACAGCTACACAGATACGCAGTATTTT.

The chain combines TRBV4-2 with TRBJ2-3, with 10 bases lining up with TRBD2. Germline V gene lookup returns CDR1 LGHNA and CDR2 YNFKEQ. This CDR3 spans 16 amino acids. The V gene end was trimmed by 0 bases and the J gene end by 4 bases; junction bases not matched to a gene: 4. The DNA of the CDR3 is TGTGCCAGCAGCCAAGATGAGCGGGGGGGCCCAGATACGCAGTATTTT. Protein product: CASSQDERGGPDTQYF.

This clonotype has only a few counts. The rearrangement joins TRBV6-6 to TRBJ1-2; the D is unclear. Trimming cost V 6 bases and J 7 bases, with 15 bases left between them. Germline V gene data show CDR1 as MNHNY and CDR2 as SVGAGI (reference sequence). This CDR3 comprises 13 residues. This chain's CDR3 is CASSPAGAGGYTF. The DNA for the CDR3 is TGTGCCAGCAGCCCCGCCGGAGCCGGTGGCTACACCTTC.

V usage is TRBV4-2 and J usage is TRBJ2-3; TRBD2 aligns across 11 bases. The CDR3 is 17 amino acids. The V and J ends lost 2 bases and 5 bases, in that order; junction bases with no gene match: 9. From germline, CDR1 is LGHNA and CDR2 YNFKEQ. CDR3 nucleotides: TGTGCCAGCAGCCAATACTTAGCGGGGGGGAGACAAGATACGCAGTATTTT. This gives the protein CASSQYLAGGRQDTQYF.

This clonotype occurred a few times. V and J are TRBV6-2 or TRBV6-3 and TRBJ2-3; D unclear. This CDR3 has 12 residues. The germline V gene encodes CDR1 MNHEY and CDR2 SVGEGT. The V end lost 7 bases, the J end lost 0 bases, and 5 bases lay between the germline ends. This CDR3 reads CASTRSTDTQYF. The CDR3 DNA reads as TGTGCCAGCACACGAAGCACAGATACGCAGTATTTT.

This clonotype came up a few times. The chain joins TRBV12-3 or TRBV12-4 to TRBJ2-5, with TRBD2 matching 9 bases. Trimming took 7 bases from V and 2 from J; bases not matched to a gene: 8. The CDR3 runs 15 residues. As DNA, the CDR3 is TGTGCCAGCACTCCCTCAGCGGGGGGACAAGAGACCCAGTACTTC. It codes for CASTPSAGGQETQYF.

The CDR3 DNA reads as TGCGCCAGCAGCGAACCGGGACAGTTCTATGGCTACACCTTC. It yields the protein CASSEPGQFYGYTF. The chain uses TRBV5-1 and TRBJ1-2; TRBD1 agrees at 7 bases. The germline gives CDR1 SGHRS, CDR2 YFSETQ. The ends lost 4 bases at V and 4 bases at J; junction bases unmatched: 7. The CDR3 covers 14 residues.

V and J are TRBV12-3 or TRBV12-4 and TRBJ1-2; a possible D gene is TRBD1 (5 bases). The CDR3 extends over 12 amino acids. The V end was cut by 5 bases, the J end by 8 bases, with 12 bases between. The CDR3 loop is CASSHSRDGYTF. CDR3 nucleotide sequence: TGTGCCAGCAGTCACTCTCGGGACGGCTACACCTTC.

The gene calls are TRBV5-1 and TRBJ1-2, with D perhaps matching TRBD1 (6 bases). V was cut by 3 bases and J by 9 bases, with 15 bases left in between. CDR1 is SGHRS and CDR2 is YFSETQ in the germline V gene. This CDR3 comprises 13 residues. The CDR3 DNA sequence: TGCGCCAGCAGCTATAGGGGGGCCATGAGCTACACCTTC. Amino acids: CASSYRGAMSYTF.

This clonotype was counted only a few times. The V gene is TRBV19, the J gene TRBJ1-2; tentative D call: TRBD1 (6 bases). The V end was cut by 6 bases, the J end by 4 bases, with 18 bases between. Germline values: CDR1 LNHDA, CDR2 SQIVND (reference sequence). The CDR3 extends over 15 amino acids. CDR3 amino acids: CASSTTGFGAYGYTF. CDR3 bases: TGTGCCAGTAGCACGACAGGCTTCGGCGCCTATGGCTACACCTTC. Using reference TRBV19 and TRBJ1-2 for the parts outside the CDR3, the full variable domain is DGGITQSPKYLFRKEGQNVTLSCEQNLNHDAMYWYRQDPGQGLRLIYYSQIVNDFQKGDIAEGYSVSREKKESFPLTVTSAQKNPTAFYLCASSTTGFGAYGYTFGSGTRLTVV.

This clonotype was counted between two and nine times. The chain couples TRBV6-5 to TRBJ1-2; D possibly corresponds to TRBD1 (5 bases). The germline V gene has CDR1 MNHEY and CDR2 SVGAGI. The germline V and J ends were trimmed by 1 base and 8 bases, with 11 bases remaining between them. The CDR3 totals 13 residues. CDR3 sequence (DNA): TGTGCCAGCAGTTACTATAGGGGAAGGGGCTACACCTTC. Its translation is CASSYYRGRGYTF.

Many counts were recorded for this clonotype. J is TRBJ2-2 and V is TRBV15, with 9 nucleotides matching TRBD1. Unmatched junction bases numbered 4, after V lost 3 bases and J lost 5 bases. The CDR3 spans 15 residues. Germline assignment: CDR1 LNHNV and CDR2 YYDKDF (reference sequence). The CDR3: CATSSGGQGTGELFF. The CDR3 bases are TGTGCCACCAGCAGTGGGGGACAGGGAACCGGGGAGCTGTTTTTT.

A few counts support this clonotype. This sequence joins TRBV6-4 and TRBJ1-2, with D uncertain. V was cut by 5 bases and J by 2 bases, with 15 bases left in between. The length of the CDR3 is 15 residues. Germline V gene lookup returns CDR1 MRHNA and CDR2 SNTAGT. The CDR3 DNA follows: TGTGCCAGCAGTCCCCATTTTACAAAAAACTATGGCTACACCTTC. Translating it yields CASSPHFTKNYGYTF.

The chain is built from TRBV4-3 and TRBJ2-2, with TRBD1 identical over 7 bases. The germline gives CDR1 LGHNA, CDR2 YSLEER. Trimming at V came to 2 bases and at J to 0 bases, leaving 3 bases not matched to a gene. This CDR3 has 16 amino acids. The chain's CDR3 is CASSQRQGPNTGELFF. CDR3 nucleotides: TGCGCCAGCAGCCAACGACAGGGACCGAACACCGGGGAGCTGTTTTTT.

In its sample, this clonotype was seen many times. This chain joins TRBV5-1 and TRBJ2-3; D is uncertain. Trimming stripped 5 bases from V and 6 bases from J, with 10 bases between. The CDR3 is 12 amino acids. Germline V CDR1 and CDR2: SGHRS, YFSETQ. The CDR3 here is CASRIFADTQYF. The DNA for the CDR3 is TGCGCCAGCAGAATCTTCGCGGATACGCAGTATTTT.

The CDR3 is CASSEVGTAKEGYTF. Written as DNA, the CDR3 is TGTGCCAGCAGTGAAGTTGGGACAGCCAAGGAGGGCTACACCTTC. This chain uses TRBV6-1 with TRBJ1-2, with 7 bases that match TRBD1. Trimming removed 1 base from V and 8 bases from J; junction bases left unmatched: 10. The CDR3 contains 15 residues. Germline V gene lookup returns CDR1 MNHNS and CDR2 SASEGT.

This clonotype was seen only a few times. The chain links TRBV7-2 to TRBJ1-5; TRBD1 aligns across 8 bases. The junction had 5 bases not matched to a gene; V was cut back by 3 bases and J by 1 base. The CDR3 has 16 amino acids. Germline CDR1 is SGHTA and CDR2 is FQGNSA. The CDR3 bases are TGTGCCAGCAGCTTCACAGGGGGAAGGAGCAATCAGCCCCAGCATTTT. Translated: CASSFTGGRSNQPQHF. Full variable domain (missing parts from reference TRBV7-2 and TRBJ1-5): GAGVSQSPSNKVTEKGKDVELRCDPISGHTALYWYRQSLGQGLEFLIYFQGNSAPDKSGLPSDRFSAERTGGSVSTLTIQRTQQEDSAVYLCASSFTGGRSNQPQHFGDGTRLSIL.

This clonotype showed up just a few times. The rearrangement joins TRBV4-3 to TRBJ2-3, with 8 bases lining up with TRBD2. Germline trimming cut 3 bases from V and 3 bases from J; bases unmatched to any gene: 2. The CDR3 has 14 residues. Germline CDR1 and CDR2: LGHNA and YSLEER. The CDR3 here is CASSQRGVTDTQYF. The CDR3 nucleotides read TGCGCCAGCAGCCAGCGGGGGGTTACAGATACGCAGTATTTT.

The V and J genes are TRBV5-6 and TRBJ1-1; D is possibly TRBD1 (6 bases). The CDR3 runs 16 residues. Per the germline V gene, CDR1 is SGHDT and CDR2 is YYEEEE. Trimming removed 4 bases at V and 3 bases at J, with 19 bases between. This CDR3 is CASSQNRDPWYTEAFF. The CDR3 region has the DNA TGTGCCAGCAGCCAAAACAGGGACCCCTGGTACACTGAAGCTTTCTTT.

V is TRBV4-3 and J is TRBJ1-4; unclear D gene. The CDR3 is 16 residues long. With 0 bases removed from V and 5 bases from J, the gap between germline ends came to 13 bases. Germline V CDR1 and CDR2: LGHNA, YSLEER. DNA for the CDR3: TGCGCCAGCAGCCAAGATTGGGCTACTAGGAATGAAAAACTGTTTTTT. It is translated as CASSQDWATRNEKLFF.

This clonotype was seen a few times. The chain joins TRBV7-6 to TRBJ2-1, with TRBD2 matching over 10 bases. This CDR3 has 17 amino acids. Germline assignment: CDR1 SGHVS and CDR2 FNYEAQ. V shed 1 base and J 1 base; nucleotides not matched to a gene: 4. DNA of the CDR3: TGTGCCAGCAGCTTAGAAGCTAGCGGGGGATCCTACAATGAGCAGTTCTTC. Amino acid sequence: CASSLEASGGSYNEQFF. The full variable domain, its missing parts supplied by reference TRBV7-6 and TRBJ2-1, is GAGVSQSPRYKVTKRGQDVALRCDPISGHVSLYWYRQALGQGPEFLTYFNYEAQQDKSGLPNDRFSAERPEGSISTLTIQRTEQRDSAMYRCASSLEASGGSYNEQFFGPGTRLTVL.